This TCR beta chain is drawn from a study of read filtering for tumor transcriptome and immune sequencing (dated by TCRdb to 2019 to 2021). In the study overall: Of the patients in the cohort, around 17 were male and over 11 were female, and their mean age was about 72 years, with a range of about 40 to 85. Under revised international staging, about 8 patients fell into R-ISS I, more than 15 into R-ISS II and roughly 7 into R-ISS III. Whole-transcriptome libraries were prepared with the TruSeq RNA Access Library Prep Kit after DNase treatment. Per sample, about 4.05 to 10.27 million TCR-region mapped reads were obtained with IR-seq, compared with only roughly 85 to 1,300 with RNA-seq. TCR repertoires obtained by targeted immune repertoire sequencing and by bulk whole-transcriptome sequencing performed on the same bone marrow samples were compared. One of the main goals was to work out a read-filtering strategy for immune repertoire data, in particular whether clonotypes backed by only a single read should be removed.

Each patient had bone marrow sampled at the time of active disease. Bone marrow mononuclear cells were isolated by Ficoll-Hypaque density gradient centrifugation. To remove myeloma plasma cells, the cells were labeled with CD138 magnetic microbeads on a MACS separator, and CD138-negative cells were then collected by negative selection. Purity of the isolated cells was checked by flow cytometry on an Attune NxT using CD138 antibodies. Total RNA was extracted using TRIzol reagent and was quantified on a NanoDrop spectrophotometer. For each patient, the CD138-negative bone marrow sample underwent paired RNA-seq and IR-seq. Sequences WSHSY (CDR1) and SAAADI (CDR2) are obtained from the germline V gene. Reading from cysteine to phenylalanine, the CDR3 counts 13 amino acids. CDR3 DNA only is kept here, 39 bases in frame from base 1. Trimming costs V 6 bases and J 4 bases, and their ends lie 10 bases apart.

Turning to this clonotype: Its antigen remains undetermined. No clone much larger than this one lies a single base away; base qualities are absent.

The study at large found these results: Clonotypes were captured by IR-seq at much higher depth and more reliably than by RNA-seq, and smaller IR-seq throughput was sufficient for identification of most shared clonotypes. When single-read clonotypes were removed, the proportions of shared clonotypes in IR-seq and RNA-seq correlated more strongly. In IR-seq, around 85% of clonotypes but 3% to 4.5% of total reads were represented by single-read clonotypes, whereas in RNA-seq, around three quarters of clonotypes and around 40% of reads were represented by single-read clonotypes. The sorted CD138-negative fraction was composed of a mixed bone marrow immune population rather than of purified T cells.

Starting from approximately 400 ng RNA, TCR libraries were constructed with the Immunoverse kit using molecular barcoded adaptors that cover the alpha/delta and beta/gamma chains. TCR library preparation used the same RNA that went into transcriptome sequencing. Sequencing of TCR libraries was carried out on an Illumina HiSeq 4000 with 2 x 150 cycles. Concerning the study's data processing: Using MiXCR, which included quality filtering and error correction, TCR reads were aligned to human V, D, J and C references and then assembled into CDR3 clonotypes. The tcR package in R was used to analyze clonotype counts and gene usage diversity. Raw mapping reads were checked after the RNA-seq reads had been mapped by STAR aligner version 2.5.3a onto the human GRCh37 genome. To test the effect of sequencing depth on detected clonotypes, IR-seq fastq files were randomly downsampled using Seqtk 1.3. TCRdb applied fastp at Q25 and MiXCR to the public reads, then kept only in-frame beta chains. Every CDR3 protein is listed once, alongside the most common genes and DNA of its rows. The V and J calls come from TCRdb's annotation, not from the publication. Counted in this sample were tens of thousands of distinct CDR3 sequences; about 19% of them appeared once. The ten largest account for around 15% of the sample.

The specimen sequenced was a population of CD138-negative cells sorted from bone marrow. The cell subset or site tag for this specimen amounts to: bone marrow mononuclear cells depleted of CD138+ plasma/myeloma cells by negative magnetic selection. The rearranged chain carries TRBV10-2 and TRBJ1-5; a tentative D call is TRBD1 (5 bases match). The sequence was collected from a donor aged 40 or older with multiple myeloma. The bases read TGCGCCAGCAGAGGCGGGGGTAATCAGCCCCAGCATTTT. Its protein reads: CASRGGGNQPQHF.